The text below deals with one T cell receptor beta chain. Its antigen has not been determined. No per-base quality is available; no much larger clone lies one base away. Library method: the immunoSEQ multiplex PCR assay. The multiplex PCR relied on a mix of 60 forward primers for TCR Vbeta segments and 13 reverse primers for TCR Jbeta segments. A multiplex PCR assay on genomic DNA amplified the CDR3 region of rearranged TCR beta genes. The amplified TCR beta libraries were sequenced on the Illumina HiSeq System as 87-base-pair reads. Under the source paper's analysis protocol: A later analysis tallied roughly 80 million unique TCR beta chains across the approximately 670 repertoires, and approximately 12 million of those chains were shared by two or more donors. Raw reads were error-corrected and collapsed into unique sequences with a nearest-neighbor algorithm that merged closely related sequences to remove PCR and sequencing errors. V, D and J gene segments were assigned by aligning CDR3 sequences to IMGT reference sequences. For a sequence to be retained, at least a six-nucleotide match to both a V gene segment and a J gene segment was required. Rearrangements were called productive when the CDR3 lacked stop codons and stayed in frame with V and J; all others were non-productive. Following IMGT convention, CDR3 was defined as the stretch from the second conserved V-encoded cysteine to the conserved J-encoded phenylalanine. In an earlier analysis of around 540 of the donors, sequences lacking an unambiguous match to a single V gene segment were excluded. In an earlier analysis of approximately 560 of the donors, a V segment was called functional when productive rearrangements were above 56.7%, and segregating when the standard deviation between donors exceeded 5%. A statistical classification framework was built for diagnosing cytomegalovirus status from the catalog of TCR beta chain sequences. In a later analysis, V and J genes were assigned by comparing TCR nucleotide sequences against IMGT/GENE-DB human TR gene sequences. In a later analysis, CDR3 sequences and most-parsimonious VDJ recombination scenarios were assigned using the TCRdist pipeline. In a later analysis, each TCR beta chain was defined by its CDR3 amino acid sequence together with its V-gene family, and reads without a unique V-gene family were excluded. To address suspected cross-contamination and a sequencing artifact, a later analysis removed 592 highly shared, low-generation-probability nucleotide sequences. In a later analysis, a clonal expansion index for each public chain was calculated from normalized within-repertoire ranks of inferred template counts. In a later analysis, generation probabilities were computed using a VDJ recombination model fitted to out-of-frame rearrangements, and the results were checked against IGoR. In a later analysis, TCR-TCR, TCR-HLA and TCR-CMV co-occurrence was scored with hypergeometric tests, and a repertoire-size bias correction was applied to TCR pairs. To estimate false discovery rates, a later analysis permuted the HLA or CMV assignments 20 times. A later analysis grouped co-occurring TCRs with DBSCAN, adding TCRdist sequence similarity when clustering within HLA-allele-positive subsets. Repertoires with fewer than 30,000 or more than 120,000 public chains were left out of co-occurrence clustering, as were five repertoires with anomalous nucleotide sharing. Imported from immuneACCESS, the table was reduced by TCRdb to in-frame sequences with V and J called. These copies leave out some clones; in studies compared against another copy, an unresolved V gene accounts for under half, and the cause of the remainder is not known. V and J calls and clone size are those listed in that table; D and trimming were worked out from the DNA. The sample table shows 100,000 to 120,000 clones, and nearly 80% are seen once. The top ten clonotypes cover roughly 1.3% of the sample.

The CDR3 measures 14 amino acids from cysteine to phenylalanine. Kept here is only the CDR3 DNA, which spans 42 bases and is read in frame from base 1. The germline V gene specifies SGHRS as CDR1 and YFSETQ as CDR2. Trimming at the junction amounts to 5 bases on V and 2 bases on J, and the germline ends lie 14 bases apart. The data were obtained in a study of cytomegalovirus exposure and HLA in healthy donors (dated by TCRdb to about 2017). In terms of the full investigation: According to an earlier analysis of 550 to 700 of the donors, some 170 million T cells yielded 117 million unique TCR beta sequences and about 280 Gb of sequence data. About 310 gigabases of sequencing data and approximately 84 million unique TCR sequences were included in an early release covering around 650 HLA-typed donors. Of the 398 genotyped donors, 81% were placed in the genetic ancestry cluster associated with self-reported Caucasian donors. The study was designed to test whether signatures of past pathogen exposure could be identified by cataloging public T cell receptors. The study used immunosequencing to profile the T cell repertoires of approximately 690 subjects and linked those repertoires to cytomegalovirus serostatus. In addition to the first cohort of 650 to 800 subjects, a separate validation cohort of approximately 120 different subjects was used. High-throughput TCR immunosequencing, statistical association of individual TCRs with disease status, and machine learning were combined to predict cytomegalovirus infection status. To study patterns of TCR occurrence, a later analysis re-analyzed previously published TCR beta repertoires from around 670 donors and added high-resolution HLA genotyping. Rather than using new phenotypic data, the later analysis identified candidate immune exposures from TCR beta sequences and from how often those sequences occurred across donors. In an earlier analysis of over 550 of the donors, high-throughput TCR beta sequencing was used to judge whether each TCR beta V gene segment behaved as functional or pseudogenic. Alongside the repertoire data, information on donor age, sex, ethnicity and CMV serostatus was compiled. In a later genetic analysis, genome-wide SNP genotypes for about 55% of the roughly 700 donors were used, and that subset was treated as a discovery cohort. Every repertoire in the discovery cohort had been generated on one and the same sequencing platform. Class I and class II HLA loci were covered by the typing at four-digit resolution. Typing coverage varied by locus: roughly 629-630 donors for A, B, C, DRB1 and DQB1; more than 500 for DQA1; 606 for DPA1; approximately 490 for DPB1. Roughly five DR-DQ haplotypes were handled as single units for association and clustering because linkage in the cohort was strong. On average, around 200,000 unique TCR beta nucleotide sequences were sequenced per donor among 350 to 400 genotyped donors of the cohort, with about 17% of those sequences being non-productive.

The cohort was made up of several hundred healthy bone marrow donors. All cohort members were sampled while nominally healthy, although unrecorded immune exposures were likely present. The donor was CMV seronegative and belonged to the group of 380 or so seronegative cohort members. A peripheral blood sample was provided by each donor, and peripheral blood mononuclear cells were used for TCR beta sequencing. The Qiagen DNeasy Blood Extraction Kit was used to extract genomic DNA from the blood cell samples. General findings and caveats noted by the study authors: A later analysis associated some 17,000 TCR beta sequences with specific HLA alleles at a false discovery rate of 0.05. Linkage disequilibrium might explain the correlated functional status among segregating V segments, but an unknown experimental factor could not be excluded. Some IMGT-functional V segments, including TRBV6-2 and TRBV6-3, could not be distinguished by the 87-base-pair reads and were therefore excluded. In a later analysis, TCR association rates were found to vary across HLA loci, with the most associated TCRs seen for DRB1 alleles and the fewest for HLA-C alleles. Because HLA typing was unavailable for some donors at each locus, only the typed subset was used in association tests. This cohort had only TCR beta chains sequenced, and the lack of alpha or paired-chain data limited which features could be detected. When HLA alleles, especially DR and DQ, strongly co-occurred, TCR associations were difficult to assign to individual alleles. According to a later analysis, most CMV-associated TCR beta chains appeared to be HLA-restricted, and the HLA associations seemed to be driven largely by CMV exposure. A later analysis reported that several top co-occurrence clusters appeared linked to parvovirus B19, influenza, CMV and Epstein-Barr virus. A few of the identified cytomegalovirus-associated TCR beta chains were confirmed in vitro to be specific for cytomegalovirus antigens. In the study, approximately 160 TCR beta chains were listed as associated with cytomegalovirus. Presence/absence analyses assumed roughly uniform sequencing depth across donors, an assumption that may not hold. An association between a missense DCLRE1C variant and V-gene and J-gene trimming of TCR beta chains was found in a later genetic analysis and replicated in an independent cohort. A later genetic analysis reported fewer N-insertions in productive TCRs among donors in an Asian-associated ancestry cluster than the roughly 620-donor mean. Most TCR sequences were seen in very few donors, while some public TCRs were found in many individuals. In a later analysis, HLA-associated TCR beta chains showed more clonal expansion and lower generation probabilities than non-associated chains that were equally common. Cytomegalovirus status was reported to be diagnosed by the classifier with high specificity and sensitivity in both the original and validation cohorts. A further reported finding was that TCR beta sequences accurately predicted the HLA-A and HLA-B alleles for most subjects in the first cohort. Broadly in line with IMGT annotations, most TCR beta V segments showed up in productive rearrangements about 87% or about 30% of the time in an earlier analysis of about 500 of the donors. For the cohort, immune exposure information was limited to CMV serostatus. According to the authors, the approach could potentially be generalized to other disease states and immunological phenotypes. A cluster of highly shared sequence variants was judged likely to represent a technical artifact of the sequencing pipeline. The earlier analysis of 587 of the donors excluded 15 to 20 rarely observed V segments, including chromosome 9 orphons, because counts were too low.

The sample comprised PBMCs. This receptor was taken from a woman aged 30 to 39 in good health and CMV-seronegative. The sequence is built from TRBV5-1 and TRBJ2-7; a tentative D match to TRBD2 spans 5 bases. The DNA reads TGCGCCAGCAGACTAGGACCCAACCCCTACGAGCAGTACTTC. It is translated as CASRLGPNPYEQYF.